The 27 T cell receptor beta chains presented below share a single source sample, sequenced in a study of T-cell memory formation after mild COVID-19. Via MiXCR, TCRdb re-called the 5' RACE reads, giving one row per CDR3 protein. The sample lists roughly 450,000 distinct CDR3 sequences, roughly 18% occurring once. Specimen: PBMCs or a T cell subset sorted from them (not recorded which). Source of these receptors: an adult woman who had mild COVID-19 (a few samples of this study predate the infection). Cell type and time point are not known.

This clonotype was seen a few times. The chain joins TRBV6-5 to TRBJ2-5; D is possibly TRBD1 (5 bases). CDR1 is MNHEY, CDR2 SVGAGI, per germline. Trimming removed 7 bases from V and 7 bases from J, with 22 bases in between. The CDR3 extends over 15 amino acids. The CDR3 loop is CASTPTWGSLRTQYF. As DNA, the CDR3 is TGTGCCAGCACCCCGACTTGGGGCAGCCTAAGGACCCAGTACTTC.

This clonotype was found many times. This chain joins TRBV18 and TRBJ1-1, with 8 bases aligning to TRBD1. V lost 5 bases and J lost 1; bases outside the gene matches: 15. CDR1 KGHSH and CDR2 LQKENI come from the germline V gene. This CDR3 is 18 amino acids long. The CDR3 nucleotides are TGTGCCAGCTCATCATGGCGTGGACAGGGTATGGGGAACACTGAAGCTTTCTTT. Encoded protein: CASSSWRGQGMGNTEAFF.

This clonotype was detected only a few times. The V call is TRBV29-1, the J call TRBJ1-4; a possible D gene is TRBD1 (5 bases). CDR3 size: 13 residues. The germline V gene has CDR1 SQVTM and CDR2 ANQGSEA. Trimming stripped 4 bases from V and 3 bases from J, with 9 bases between. The CDR3 coding sequence is TGCAGCGTTGGTGACAGCCCTAATGAAAAACTGTTTTTT. Translating it yields CSVGDSPNEKLFF.

This clonotype was picked up a small number of times. CDR3 sequence reads: CASQGAWSTEAFF. The CDR3 region has the DNA TGTGCCAGCCAAGGGGCTTGGAGCACTGAAGCTTTCTTT. The chain is built from TRBV3-1 and TRBJ1-1, with D maybe TRBD1 (5 bases). The CDR3 runs to 13 residues. Germline V gene sequence: CDR1 LGHDT, CDR2 YNNKEL (reference sequence). V was pared by 8 bases and J by 4 bases, with 14 bases between.

This clonotype was observed a few times. The chain is built from TRBV24-1 and TRBJ2-1, with TRBD1 matching 7 bases. Germline CDR1 reads KGHDR; CDR2 reads SFDVKD. V shed 4 bases, J shed 0 bases, and the junction held 8 bases outside the gene matches. This CDR3 is built from 17 residues. In nucleotides, the CDR3 is TGTGCCACCAGTGAAGTCCATAGGACAGGCTCCTACAATGAGCAGTTCTTC. The encoded protein is CATSEVHRTGSYNEQFF.

The V gene is TRBV9, the J gene TRBJ1-1; D is ambiguous. With 0 bases removed from V and 1 base from J, the gap between germline ends came to 10 bases. The CDR3 loop spans 15 amino acids. Germline V gene lookup returns CDR1 SGDLS and CDR2 YYNGEE. The chain's CDR3 is CASSVGNRENTEAFF. The CDR3 DNA reads as TGTGCCAGCAGCGTAGGCAACAGAGAGAACACTGAAGCTTTCTTT.

The V call is TRBV3-1, the J call TRBJ2-1, with TRBD1 identical over 10 bases. V was clipped by 5 bases and J by 5 bases; unmatched bases: 6. This CDR3 spans 15 amino acids. Germline assignment: CDR1 LGHDT and CDR2 YNNKEL (reference sequence). The CDR3 DNA reads as TGTGCCAGCAGCGAGCGGGACAGGGGACACAATGAGCAGTTCTTC. Translated: CASSERDRGHNEQFF.

This chain joins TRBV6-1 and TRBJ2-1; TRBD2 aligns across 13 bases. V shed 1 base, J shed 7 bases, and the junction held 1 base outside the gene matches. CDR3 length: 15 amino acids. Germline CDR1 and CDR2: MNHNS and SASEGT. CDR3: CASSEEGLAGNEQFF. The CDR3 DNA reads TGTGCCAGCAGTGAAGAGGGACTAGCGGGGAATGAGCAGTTCTTC.

This clonotype was counted only a few times. This chain uses TRBV24-1 with TRBJ2-1; D gene ambiguous. The V end was cut by 4 bases, the J end by 5 bases, with 11 bases between. Germline CDR1 and CDR2: KGHDR and SFDVKD. The CDR3 spans 14 residues. CDR3 in DNA: TGTGCCACCAGTGACGCTTCGGGCCACAATGAGCAGTTCTTC. Translating gives CATSDASGHNEQFF.

The table lists this clonotype with a few counts. The chain uses TRBV5-1 and TRBJ2-3; D uncertain. Germline V lookup: CDR1 SGHRS, CDR2 YFSETQ. Trimming took 4 bases from V and 4 from J, leaving 13 bases between them. The CDR3 loop spans 14 amino acids. This CDR3 is CASSPGDGPDTQYF. The CDR3 bases are TGCGCCAGCAGCCCGGGTGACGGACCAGATACGCAGTATTTT.

This clonotype occurred a few times. The genes are TRBV7-6 and TRBJ2-7, with D perhaps TRBD1 (6 bases). The V end lost 5 bases, the J end lost 5 bases, and 10 bases lay between the germline ends. This CDR3 is 12 amino acids long. Germline values: CDR1 SGHVS, CDR2 FNYEAQ. CDR3 in DNA: TGTGCCAGCAGCCTACAGGGAAACGAGCAGTACTTC. Amino acids: CASSLQGNEQYF.

This chain links TRBV7-6 with TRBJ2-1; unclear D gene. Trimming removed 1 base from V and 3 bases from J, with 7 bases in between. Germline CDR1 is SGHVS and CDR2 is FNYEAQ. This CDR3 is built from 14 residues. The CDR3 here is CASSLGRVYNEQFF. CDR3 bases: TGTGCCAGCAGCTTAGGCCGGGTCTACAATGAGCAGTTCTTC.

V is TRBV12-3 or TRBV12-4 and J is TRBJ2-5; TRBD2 matches 10 bases. The V gene end was trimmed by 8 bases and the J gene end by 1 base; junction bases not matched to a gene: 7. The CDR3 is made up of 15 amino acids. The chain's CDR3 is CASRGTSESQETQYF. Written as DNA, the CDR3 is TGTGCCAGCCGAGGGACTAGCGAATCCCAAGAGACCCAGTACTTC.

V gene TRBV7-8 combines with J gene TRBJ2-3, with 12 positions matching TRBD2. V lost 1 base and J lost 5; bases outside the gene matches: 4. The CDR3 runs to 16 residues. Germline assignment: CDR1 SGHVS and CDR2 FQNEAQ. The CDR3 nucleotides are TGTGCCAGCAGCTTAGATTCGGGACTAGCGGGAGATACGCAGTATTTT. Its protein is CASSLDSGLAGDTQYF.

The chain is built from TRBV4-1 and TRBJ2-3; D unresolved. Looked up from germline, CDR1 is MGHRA and CDR2 is YSYEKL. This CDR3 has 16 amino acids. V lost 0 bases and J lost 2, with 12 bases in between. CDR3 amino acids: CASSQDTAYYTDTQYF. The CDR3 nucleotides read TGCGCCAGCAGCCAAGACACCGCCTATTACACAGATACGCAGTATTTT.

A few counts support this clonotype. This chain uses TRBV7-9 with TRBJ2-5; D perhaps matches TRBD2 (6 bases). Between the trimmed V and J ends, which lost 5 bases and 2 bases, there was a span of 12 bases. The V gene's germline CDR1 is SEHNR and CDR2 FQNEAQ (reference sequence). The CDR3 extends over 14 amino acids. The CDR3 reads CASSHSAGQETQYF. The CDR3 nucleotides read TGTGCCAGCAGCCATAGTGCGGGGCAAGAGACCCAGTACTTC.

This clonotype has only a few counts. The chain links TRBV29-1 to TRBJ2-5; weak D call: TRBD1 (8 bases). Trimming took off 3 bases at V and 4 bases at J, with 15 bases between the two ends. The CDR3 length is 14 residues. CDR1 is SQVTM and CDR2 is ANQGSEA in the germline V gene. CDR3 nucleotide sequence: TGCAGCGTTGACCTAACAGGGGGGGGAGAGACCCAGTACTTC. As protein: CSVDLTGGGETQYF. Using reference TRBV29-1 and TRBJ2-5 for the parts outside the CDR3, the full variable domain is SAVISQKPSRDICQRGTSLTIQCQVDSQVTMMFWYRQQPGQSLTLIATANQGSEATYESGFVIDKFPISRPNLTFSTLTVSNMSPEDSSIYLCSVDLTGGGETQYFGPGTRLLVL.

Ten or more counts support this clonotype. V gene TRBV6-5 combines with J gene TRBJ1-6; D unresolved. V was trimmed by 5 bases and J by 5 bases, leaving 16 bases between them. This CDR3 region has 16 residues. The germline CDR1 and CDR2 sequences are MNHEY and SVGAGI. CDR3 in DNA: TGTGCCAGCAGTCCCCTCCCGGGAGGGAATAATTCACCCCTCCACTTT. Protein sequence: CASSPLPGGNNSPLHF.

This clonotype has a handful of counts. The V and J genes are TRBV24-1 and TRBJ2-3; D call uncertain. CDR1 is KGHDR, CDR2 SFDVKD, per germline. This CDR3 comprises 12 residues. The ends were cut back, 5 bases at V and 1 base at J, with 3 bases in the middle. Written as DNA, the CDR3 is TGTGCCACCAGTGCCCGCACAGATACGCAGTATTTT. Its protein product is CATSARTDTQYF.

In this sample, this clonotype turned up a few times. With a much larger clone just one base away, this may be a read error. The chain combines TRBV12-3 or TRBV12-4 with TRBJ2-7; D possibly corresponds to TRBD1 (6 bases). The CDR3 consists of 12 residues. V was trimmed by 4 bases and J by 6 bases, leaving 10 bases between them. In DNA form, the CDR3 reads TGTGCCAGCAGTTCAACAGGGAGCGAGCAGTACTTC. This codes for CASSSTGSEQYF.

This clonotype was seen more than once but under ten times. V usage is TRBV9 and J usage is TRBJ2-7; D could derive from TRBD1 or TRBD2 (5 bases each). CDR1 and CDR2 (germline): SGDLS, YYNGEE. The CDR3 contains 14 residues. V was cut by 4 bases and J by 0 bases, with 11 bases left in between. In DNA, the CDR3 is TGTGCCAGCAGCCCCCGGGACGGCTCCTACGAGCAGTACTTC. It specifies CASSPRDGSYEQYF.

The gene calls are TRBV3-1 and TRBJ1-1; maybe TRBD1 (6 bases). CDR1 LGHDT and CDR2 YNNKEL come from the germline V gene (reference sequence). Trimming left V 4 bases short and J 4 bases short, with 13 bases between. This CDR3 contains 14 residues. Written as DNA, the CDR3 is TGTGCCAGCAGCCGAAAGGGGGTGGCCACTGAAGCTTTCTTT. Its protein product is CASSRKGVATEAFF.

A few counts support this clonotype. The chain couples TRBV20-1 to TRBJ2-7; 8 bases map to TRBD2. Per germline, CDR1 DFQATT and CDR2 SNEGSKA (reference sequence). With V trimmed by 5 bases and J by 4 bases, 10 bases remained unmatched. The CDR3 spans 14 residues. CDR3 sequence reads: CSAADGGGWYEQYF. The CDR3, as DNA: TGCAGTGCTGCCGATGGCGGGGGGTGGTACGAGCAGTACTTC.

The chain couples TRBV2 to TRBJ2-1; tentative D call: TRBD2 (5 bases). Trimming left V 7 bases short and J 0 bases short, with 13 bases between. Germline loops: CDR1 SNHLY, CDR2 FYNNEI. The CDR3 contains 15 residues. For the CDR3, the DNA is TGTGCCAGCAACTGGTGGGAGAGCTCCTACAATGAGCAGTTCTTC. Translated, it gives CASNWWESSYNEQFF.

The V and J genes are TRBV7-2 and TRBJ1-1, with TRBD1 identical over 11 bases. Germline-derived CDR1 and CDR2 are SGHTA and FQGNSA. Losses at the gene ends were 3 bases for V and 4 bases for J; bases not matched to a gene: 7. This CDR3 spans 16 amino acids. Written as DNA, the CDR3 is TGTGCCAGCAGCTTCCGGACAGGGGGCGCGAGCACTGAAGCTTTCTTT. Translated: CASSFRTGGASTEAFF.

The chain employs TRBV19 and TRBJ1-5; D unresolved. The V and J ends lost 8 bases and 7 bases respectively, with 15 bases between them. The CDR3 contains 13 residues. The germline gives CDR1 LNHDA, CDR2 SQIVND (reference sequence). In DNA, the CDR3 is TGTGCCAGTGACTCCAAGGCACCGCAGCCCCAGCATTTT. The encoded protein is CASDSKAPQPQHF. The full variable domain, in which reference TRBV19 and TRBJ1-5 provide the parts outside the CDR3, is DGGITQSPKYLFRKEGQNVTLSCEQNLNHDAMYWYRQDPGQGLRLIYYSQIVNDFQKGDIAEGYSVSREKKESFPLTVTSAQKNPTAFYLCASDSKAPQPQHFGDGTRLSIL.

This chain connects TRBV6-1 to TRBJ1-5, with D possibly being TRBD1 (5 bases). Germline CDR1 MNHNS, CDR2 SASEGT. The CDR3 consists of 11 residues. The V end was cut by 2 bases, the J end by 11 bases, with 7 bases between. The CDR3 spells CASSERGAQHF. DNA of the CDR3: TGTGCCAGCAGTGAAAGAGGGGCCCAGCATTTT.